The source of this T cell receptor (beta chain) is a study of CD8+CD57+ T cells in acquired aplastic anemia. Whole-study context: Healthy donors yielded 9.5 million to 11 million CD4+ cell reads on average.

This CDR3 spans 15 amino acids. J gave up 4 bases and V 5 bases, and 5 bases lay outside the gene matches. Germline CDR1 and CDR2: SGHTA and FQGTGA. Profiling of TCR beta VDJ combinations and CDR3 sequences used genomic DNA as template. Using its own MiXCR run on the reads, TCRdb lists one record per CDR3 protein. The sample yields approximately 170,000 distinct CDR3 sequences, just under 65% seen once. V gene TRBV7-3 combines with J gene TRBJ2-2, with 9 bases matching TRBD1. This TCR came from a human donor in good health. Sequenced: sorted CD4+, CD8+, or CD8+CD57+ T cells (not recorded which) from PBMCs. The CDR3 coding sequence is TGTGCCAGCAGCCTACAGGGGGCGCGCACCGGGGAGCTGTTTTTT. Protein product: CASSLQGARTGELFF.